Listed below are T cell receptor beta chains from one sample, sequenced in a study of HIV-infected patients and healthy controls. TCRdb reprocessed the 5' RACE reads with MiXCR, giving one entry per CDR3 protein. This sample has about 16,000 distinct CDR3 sequences; 9% to 9.5% occur once, and the top ten carry approximately 5%. Sequencing was carried out using blood. The receptors shown here come from an adult in good health. The CDR3 runs from the conserved cysteine through the conserved F or W. The order of the fields is V gene, CDR3 length, J gene, D gene, clone size, CDR3 DNA, CDR3 protein. A D gene is named only where the DNA matches it firmly. Clone sizes are given selectively: once, few, many, or a class where the clone is expanded.

>TRBV7-9|14|TRBJ2-7|NA|few
TGTGCCAGCAGCGACGACAGGAAATCCTACGAGCAGTACTTC
CASSDDRKSYEQYF
>TRBV11-2|13|TRBJ2-5|NA|many
TGTGCCAGCAGCCCCAGACCCGGAGAGACCCAGTACTTC
CASSPRPGETQYF
>TRBV5-4|13|TRBJ2-3|TRBD2|many
TGTGCCAGCCAGACTAGCGGGGGAGATACGCAGTATTTT
CASQTSGGDTQYF
>TRBV12-3/TRBV12-4|14|TRBJ2-5|NA|medium-sized
TGTGCCAGCAGTTTGGCGGGGGCGGGGTCGACCCAGTACTTC
CASSLAGAGSTQYF
>TRBV19|14|TRBJ1-1|NA|few
TGTGCCAGTAGTATTGGGGCAGCGAACACTGAAGCTTTCTTT
CASSIGAANTEAFF
>TRBV20-1|18|TRBJ2-3|TRBD2|many
TGCAGTGCAGGAACAAATCCGGGACTAGAGAAGTTCACAGATACGCAGTATTTT
CSAGTNPGLEKFTDTQYF
>TRBV10-2|13|TRBJ2-5|NA|many
TGCGCCAGCAGAGAAAATAGTCAAGAGACCCAGTACTTC
CASRENSQETQYF
>TRBV7-8|16|TRBJ2-3|TRBD2|many
TGTGCCAGCAGCTTAGCTCTAGCGGGAGTTACAGATACGCAGTATTTT
CASSLALAGVTDTQYF
>TRBV10-1|14|TRBJ2-1|NA|NA
TGCGCCAGCAGTGAGTCGCCTAGCGCCCAGAAGTGGTTCTTC
CASSESPSAQKWFF
>TRBV12-3/TRBV12-4|13|TRBJ1-2|NA|many
TGTGCCAGCAGTTACGCCGGGGGGGGGGGCTACACCTTC
CASSYAGGGGYTF
>TRBV19|17|TRBJ2-2|TRBD2|many
TGTGCCAGTAGTACGCATACTAGCGGGAGAGGCACCGGGGAGCTGTTTTTT
CASSTHTSGRGTGELFF
>TRBV6-2/TRBV6-3|19|TRBJ2-3|TRBD2|many
TGTGCCAGCGGAGGACAGATCCCGGGACTAGCCAGAAGGACAGATACGCAGTATTTT
CASGGQIPGLARRTDTQYF
>TRBV7-9|16|TRBJ2-1|NA|few
TGTGCCAGCAGCCTTAGGTATGAAACCGTACAGAATGAGCAGTTCTTC
CASSLRYETVQNEQFF